The next 10 T cell receptor beta chains were all read from a single sample in a study of regulatory T cells in long-lasting Graves disease. Both iRepertoire HTBI primers and Arm-PCR of CDR3 regions were used to build the TCR beta libraries. TCRdb fed the multiplex PCR reads into MiXCR, producing one record per CDR3 protein. The sample consists of 300,000 to 350,000 distinct CDR3 sequences, about 19% of them appearing once. Time point defined: persistent/refractory GD, antithyroid drugs over 5 years with positive TRAb. The TCR library was made from RNA extracted from PBMCs. The sequencing used peripheral blood mononuclear cells (PBMCs), collected when the disease was refractory, from a patient treated with antithyroid drugs. The source is a female donor with Graves disease.

This clonotype was counted ten times or more. The V call is TRBV12-3 or TRBV12-4, the J call TRBJ1-2; TRBD1 aligns across 7 bases. Trimming took 3 bases from V and 4 from J; bases not matched to a gene: 2. This CDR3 is 13 amino acids long. The CDR3 DNA sequence: TGTGCCAGCAGTTTCGAGGGGGCCTATGGCTACACCTTC. It translates to CASSFEGAYGYTF.

V usage is TRBV7-3 and J usage is TRBJ1-4; tentatively, D is TRBD1 (6 bases). CDR1 SGHTA and CDR2 FQGTGA come from the germline V gene. Trimming shortened V by 5 bases and J by 1 base, and 26 bases separated the two germline ends. CDR3 length: 20 amino acids. The CDR3 nucleotides read TGTGCCAGCAGCGGATACAGGGCTATGGCCGTGAAGCAAACTAATGAAAAACTGTTTTTT. Its protein product is CASSGYRAMAVKQTNEKLFF.

The sample holds a few counts of this clonotype. The chain combines TRBV19 with TRBJ2-5; 8 bases are shared with TRBD2. The junction had 5 bases not matched to a gene; V was cut back by 4 bases and J by 4 bases. The CDR3 length is 14 residues. Germline loops: CDR1 LNHDA, CDR2 SQIVND (reference sequence). CDR3 amino acids: CASSKISGGETQYF. CDR3 DNA sequence: TGTGCCAGTAGTAAGATCAGCGGGGGAGAGACCCAGTACTTC.

This clonotype was detected ten times or more. The genes are TRBV27 and TRBJ1-1; 8 nucleotides align to TRBD1. The germline gives CDR1 MNHEY, CDR2 SMNVEV (reference sequence). With V trimmed by 5 bases and J by 4 bases, 6 bases remained unmatched. The CDR3 runs 14 residues. CDR3 loop: CASSQLQGGTEAFF. DNA of the CDR3: TGTGCCAGCAGTCAACTACAGGGGGGCACTGAAGCTTTCTTT.

At least ten counts were recorded for this clonotype. The chain couples TRBV11-3 to TRBJ1-2; 9 bases map to TRBD1. The CDR3 is made up of 14 amino acids. V shed 5 bases and J 4 bases; nucleotides not matched to a gene: 5. Germline lookup yields CDR1 SGHNT and CDR2 YENEEA. CDR3 residues: CASSGTGGTYGYTF. For the CDR3, the DNA is TGTGCCAGCAGCGGTACAGGGGGCACCTATGGCTACACCTTC.

This clonotype appeared many times. This rearrangement joins TRBV29-1 to TRBJ1-1; D is perhaps TRBD1 (5 bases). Germline values: CDR1 SQVTM, CDR2 ANQGSEA. The germline V and J ends were trimmed by 4 bases and 10 bases, with 10 bases remaining between them. This CDR3 contains 10 residues. CDR3 sequence (DNA): TGCAGCGTTGGGGGACTATCAGCTTTCTTT. It specifies CSVGGLSAFF.

As concerns this clonotype: A much larger clone lies a single base off, so this may be a read error. V usage is TRBV7-2 and J usage is TRBJ1-4; tentative D call: TRBD1 (6 bases). CDR1 SGHTA and CDR2 FQGNSA come from the germline V gene. The CDR3 is made up of 14 amino acids. For the CDR3, the DNA is TGTGCCAGCCAGGGGATAAGAACTAATGAAAGACTGTTTTTT. Its translation is CASQGIRTNERLFF.

On this clonotype itself: Being one base from a much bigger clone, this may be a read error. The chain has TRBV12-3 or TRBV12-4 and TRBJ1-2; 11 bases align to TRBD1. J was trimmed by 10 bases and V by 5 bases; bases with no gene match: 9. The CDR3 sequence is 14 residues long. The CDR3 reads CASSPWTGGSNYTF. The CDR3 nucleotides read TGTGCCAGCAGTCCTTGGACAGGGGGCTCAAACTACACCTTC.

This clonotype was observed at least ten times. The J gene is TRBJ2-2, the V gene TRBV6-2 or TRBV6-3; D not certain. The CDR3 covers 13 residues. Trimming cost V 6 bases and J 2 bases, with 7 bases left between them. Germline CDR1 reads MNHEY; CDR2 reads SVGEGT. In DNA form, the CDR3 reads TGTGCCAGCAGACCACACAACACCGGGGAGCTGTTTTTT. It yields the protein CASRPHNTGELFF.

The chain carries TRBV28 and TRBJ1-5; the D is unclear. The CDR3 consists of 15 residues. The V gene lost 4 bases and the J gene lost 0 bases, with 10 bases spanning the gap. The germline V gene has CDR1 MDHEN and CDR2 SYDVKM. CDR3 loop: CASSSGLISNQPQHF. CDR3 coding DNA: TGTGCCAGCAGTTCAGGACTGATTAGCAATCAGCCCCAGCATTTT.